This paragraph reports one TCR beta chain. The specificity of this receptor is unknown. Per-base qualities were not stored, and no clone one base away is much larger. The sample is drawn from a study of vaccination effects on CD4 cells after COVID-19 (dated by TCRdb to between 2022 and 2023). In the study overall: Post-vaccine samples across the study were collected a median of 72 days after the second dose, with a range of 14 to 241. In both COVID-19 convalescent patients and infection-naive vaccine recipients, the study compared SARS-CoV-2 spike-specific CD4+ TCR repertoires from before mRNA vaccination with those from after it. The full study included around ten COVID-19 convalescent patients and several SARS-CoV-2-naive healthy vaccine recipients. Cultures from other donors in the study were sequenced using the Oncomine TCR Beta short-read assay on an Illumina iSeq 100.

In the ViraFEST assay, PBMC were stimulated with viral peptide pools, and TCR sequencing was then used to find antigen-specific CD4+ T cell clonotypes based on their expansion. After around 10 days of culture, CD4+ T cells were isolated with the EasySep CD4+ T cell isolation kit. Two doses of either the BNT162b2 or the mRNA-1273 mRNA SARS-CoV-2 vaccine were administered to participants. None of the healthy vaccine recipients had a prior SARS-CoV-2 infection, which was confirmed by nucleocapsid antibody tests that came back negative both before and after vaccination. A few million PBMC per well were cultured with 10 ug/ml peptides in IMDM containing roughly 5% human AB serum, approximately 10 IU/ml IL-2 and gentamicin. On days 3 and 7, half of the culture medium was replaced with fresh IL-2-containing medium. Unless noted otherwise, every peptide stimulation condition was cultured in triplicate wells. Using Ficoll-Paque Plus gradient centrifugation, PBMC were separated from whole blood and then either used fresh or cryopreserved at -140C. Overlapping peptide pools spanned the spike proteins of SARS-CoV-2 and the common cold coronaviruses HCoV-NL63, HCoV-OC43 and HCoV-229E. The QIAamp micro DNA kit was used to extract genomic DNA from the cultured CD4+ T cells.

What the study reported, not specific to this receptor: At late post-vaccination timepoints, both infection-induced and vaccine-induced clones showed marked clonal contraction, consistent with waning T cell responses. The study was limited by a small number of convalescent patients and lacked early post-infection timepoints. Among healthy vaccine recipients, nearly all vaccine-induced clones were SARS-CoV-2 mono-reactive, and only 1 of 255 was cross-reactive with common cold coronaviruses.

Libraries were made using the immunoSEQ multiplex PCR assay. TCR beta CDR3 sequencing was performed on DNA from the cultured, isolated CD4+ T cells. The study's own analysis went as follows. The analysis removed non-productive TCR sequences, trimmed reads to the CDR3 region, and retained only CDR3s that were 7 or more amino acids long. The MANAFEST web app was used to identify antigen-specific clonotypes by comparing expansion in peptide wells with expansion in reference cultures. For clones to be considered positive, expansion at FDR<0.05 versus reference and all other wells, an odds ratio above 5, and a frequency above 0.1% in two replicate wells were required. Cross-reactive clonotypes were defined as significantly expanded in SARS-CoV-2 spike wells and in at least one common cold coronavirus spike condition. Using the stringdist R package, CDR3 similarity was measured by Levenshtein distance, and unrooted trees were constructed with ape in R 3.6.1. This is the immuneACCESS table as TCRdb keeps it, with only in-frame sequences that have V and J called. A part of the clones is gone; compared with another copy, unresolved V genes explain less than half, and the rest is unexplained. V, J and clone size reflect that table, while D and trimming were determined from the DNA. The sample data list around 30,000 clones, and about 74% of these were observed just once. The top ten clonotypes cover roughly 15% of the sample.

Sample: CD4+ T cells from PBMCs cultured with HCoV-OC43 spike peptides, taken after COVID-19 vaccination. The cell subset or site label of this sample denotes: HCoV-OC43 spike overlapping peptide pool stimulation. The sequence came from a human donor who received a COVID-19 vaccine.

The CDR3 amino acid sequence is: CASSPRMVTGETQYF. The nucleotide sequence is TGTGCCAGCAGCCCTCGCATGGTAACGGGGGAGACCCAGTACTTC. This receptor chain uses TRBV11-2 and TRBJ2-5, with TRBD2 perhaps the D gene, on 5 matching bases. The junction shows trimming of 5 bases on V and 5 bases on J, plus 18 bases between the germline ends. Taken from the germline V gene, the CDR1 and CDR2 loops are SGHAT and FQNNGV. The CDR3 numbers 15 residues from cysteine through phenylalanine. Of the read, only the CDR3 DNA is kept; its 45 bases are in frame from base 1.